A single sample is the source of the 17 T cell receptor beta chains below, sequenced in a study of control samples from healthy donors and cancer patients (dated by TCRdb to 2018 to 2020). The protocol used for the library was the immunoSEQ multiplex PCR assay. In TCRdb, the immuneACCESS table is reduced to in-frame sequences with V and J assigned. These tables do not hold every clone; where another copy was compared, an unresolved V gene accounts for under half, and the others remain unexplained. This sample is represented by around 84,000 clones; roughly 89% of them were singletons. The ten largest clones add up to 15% to 18% of the sample. The sequenced sample was blood. The receptors were sampled from a man aged 30 to 45 in good health.

This clone is a singleton in its sample. This chain uses TRBV11-2 with TRBJ2-2, with D perhaps TRBD1 or TRBD2 (6 bases each). The germline CDR1 and CDR2 sequences are SGHAT and FQNNGV. CDR3 size: 13 residues. Trimming removed 3 bases from V and 7 bases from J, with 9 bases in between. CDR3 DNA: TGTGCCAGCAGCTTCAGGGGAGGCGGGGAGCTGTTTTTT. Protein: CASSFRGGGELFF.

V gene TRBV5-1 combines with J gene TRBJ2-3, with 13 bases lining up with TRBD2. Germline CDR1 and CDR2: SGHRS and YFSETQ. The CDR3 spans 18 residues. V was clipped by 3 bases and J by 2 bases; unmatched bases: 9. The CDR3 protein is CASSSGLAGVALTDTQYF. The CDR3 nucleotides are TGCGCCAGCAGCTCCGGACTAGCGGGAGTCGCCCTCACAGATACGCAGTATTTT.

This clone has a handful of counts. The rearrangement uses TRBV27 and TRBJ1-3; 7 bases map to TRBD1. Germline loops: CDR1 MNHEY, CDR2 SMNVEV (reference sequence). V shed 6 bases and J 5 bases; nucleotides not matched to a gene: 7. The CDR3 is 14 residues long. Here the CDR3 DNA reads TGTGCCAGCAGGGAACAGGGGAACCGAAACACCATATATTTT. Translation gives CASREQGNRNTIYF.

This clone appeared a single time. Other DNA sequences in this specimen translate into the identical CDR3. The chain is built from TRBV27 and TRBJ1-6, with 8 bases aligning to TRBD1. Per the germline V gene, CDR1 is MNHEY and CDR2 is SMNVEV (reference sequence). The CDR3 is made up of 15 amino acids. Trimming removed 2 bases from V and 9 bases from J; junction bases left unmatched: 6. In DNA, the CDR3 is TGTGCCAGCAGTTTAGGCCAGGGGGCCGGTTCACCCCTCCACTTT. Translated: CASSLGQGAGSPLHF.

V gene TRBV30 combines with J gene TRBJ2-3, with D unresolved. Per germline, CDR1 GTSNPN and CDR2 SVGIG (reference sequence). With 0 bases removed from V and 6 bases from J, the gap between germline ends came to 4 bases. The CDR3 extends over 11 amino acids. This CDR3 reads CAWSVLDTQYF. CDR3 DNA sequence: TGTGCCTGGAGTGTCCTGGATACGCAGTATTTT.

The V and J genes are TRBV9 and TRBJ1-4, with TRBD1 matching over 9 bases. This CDR3 has 15 amino acids. Germline assignment: CDR1 SGDLS and CDR2 YYNGEE. Trimming took 4 bases from V and 5 from J; bases not matched to a gene: 6. The CDR3 protein is CASSLQGALNEKLFF. The DNA for the CDR3 is TGTGCCAGCAGCTTACAGGGGGCCCTCAATGAAAAACTGTTTTTT.

This chain joins TRBV4-1 and TRBJ2-1, with D uncertain. V dropped 4 bases and J dropped 6 bases, with 16 bases sitting between them. Germline CDR1 is MGHRA and CDR2 is YSYEKL. The CDR3 consists of 15 residues. The CDR3 nucleotides are TGCGCCAGCAGCCCCGACCCGGCGGACCCCAATGAGCAGTTCTTC. Amino acid sequence: CASSPDPADPNEQFF.

The rearrangement links TRBV6-2 or TRBV6-3 to TRBJ1-3; 10 nucleotides match TRBD1. The V gene's germline CDR1 is MNHEY and CDR2 SVGEGT. CDR3 size: 16 residues. V lost 6 bases to trimming and J lost 2 bases; unmatched junction nucleotides: 7. CDR3 protein: CASSPPGTGAGNTIYF. CDR3 sequence (DNA): TGTGCCAGCAGCCCTCCCGGGACAGGGGCTGGAAACACCATATATTTT.

V usage is TRBV10-1 and J usage is TRBJ2-7, with D perhaps TRBD1 (5 bases). Looked up from germline, CDR1 is WNHNN and CDR2 is SYGVQD (reference sequence). The V end was cut by 7 bases, the J end by 3 bases, with 10 bases between. The CDR3 is 12 amino acids. The CDR3 bases are TGCGCCAGCAACAGGATCCGCTACGAGCAGTACTTC. Its protein is CASNRIRYEQYF.

The chain employs TRBV3-1 (or the pseudogene TRBV3-2) and TRBJ1-3; TRBD1 matches 7 bases. The CDR3 has 16 residues. With V trimmed by 4 bases and J by 4 bases, 10 bases remained unmatched. Germline V gives CDR1 LGHDT, CDR2 YNNKEL (reference sequence). The CDR3 loop is CASSLGTGAGGNTIYF. The DNA for the CDR3 is TGTGCCAGCAGCCTTGGTACAGGGGCTGGAGGAAACACCATATATTTT.

The V gene is TRBV7-6, the J gene TRBJ2-3; D unclear. Germline V gene lookup returns CDR1 SGHVS and CDR2 FNYEAQ. This CDR3 spans 11 amino acids. Trimming shortened V by 5 bases and J by 4 bases, and 4 bases separated the two germline ends. As DNA, the CDR3 is TGTGCCAGCAGCCCGGCAGATACGCAGTATTTT. Translated, it gives CASSPADTQYF. The complete variable domain, with remaining parts taken from reference TRBV7-6 and TRBJ2-3, reads GAGVSQSPRYKVTKRGQDVALRCDPISGHVSLYWYRQALGQGPEFLTYFNYEAQQDKSGLPNDRFSAERPEGSISTLTIQRTEQRDSAMYRCASSPADTQYFGPGTRLTVL.

The chain links TRBV11-3 to TRBJ2-2, with TRBD2 as a possible D gene (6 bases). Trimming left V 4 bases short and J 8 bases short, with 11 bases between. Per the germline V gene, CDR1 is SGHNT and CDR2 is YENEEA. CDR3 length: 13 amino acids. Here the CDR3 reads CASSWETRGELFF. CDR3 nucleotides: TGTGCCAGCAGCTGGGAGACTAGGGGGGAGCTGTTTTTT.

J is TRBJ2-7 and V is TRBV5-6, with D uncertain. Germline CDR1 and CDR2: SGHDT and YYEEEE. CDR3 length equals 11 residues. The V end was cut by 6 bases, the J end by 3 bases, with 7 bases between. This CDR3 is CASTALYEQYF. CDR3 nucleotides: TGTGCCAGCACCGCCCTCTACGAGCAGTACTTC.

The J gene is TRBJ2-3, the V gene TRBV7-3; the match to TRBD1 covers 10 bases. V shed 4 bases and J 4 bases; nucleotides not matched to a gene: 8. The CDR3 covers 16 residues. Germline CDR1 is SGHTA and CDR2 is FQGTGA. The CDR3 loop is CASSSGQGGAADTQYF. CDR3 in DNA: TGTGCCAGCAGCTCAGGACAGGGGGGAGCAGCAGATACGCAGTATTTT.

The J gene is TRBJ1-2, the V gene TRBV25-1; 7 bases fit TRBD1. CDR1 and CDR2 (germline): MGHDK, SYGVNS. V lost 4 bases and J lost 5; bases outside the gene matches: 16. The CDR3 totals 17 residues. The CDR3 bases are TGTGCCAGCAGTGGCGACCAGTGGGACAGCTACTATTATGGCTACACCTTC. Translating gives CASSGDQWDSYYYGYTF.

The gene calls are TRBV7-2 and TRBJ1-6; TRBD1 matches 8 bases. This CDR3 has 15 residues. The V gene end was trimmed by 2 bases and the J gene end by 9 bases; junction bases not matched to a gene: 6. Per germline, CDR1 SGHTA and CDR2 FQGNSA. The CDR3 region has the DNA TGTGCCAGCAGCTTATCCGGACAGGGTGGTTCACCCCTCCACTTT. Translating it yields CASSLSGQGGSPLHF.

This clone is categorized as medium-sized. CDR3 in DNA: TGTGCCAGCAGCTTAGGCGGGGGGAACAATGAGCAGTTCTTC. It is translated as CASSLGGGNNEQFF. This rearrangement joins TRBV11-3 to TRBJ2-1; TRBD2 matches at 8 bases. This CDR3 comprises 14 residues. CDR1 is SGHNT, CDR2 YENEEA, per germline. V shed 1 base, J shed 5 bases, and the junction held 1 base outside the gene matches.